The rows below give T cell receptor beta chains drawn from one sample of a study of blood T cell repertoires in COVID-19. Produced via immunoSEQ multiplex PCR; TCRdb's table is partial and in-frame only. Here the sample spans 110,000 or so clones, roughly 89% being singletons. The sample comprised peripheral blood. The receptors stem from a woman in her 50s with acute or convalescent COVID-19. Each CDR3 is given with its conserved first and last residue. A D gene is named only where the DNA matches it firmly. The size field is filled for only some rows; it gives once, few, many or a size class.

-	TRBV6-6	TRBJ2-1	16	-	CASSYSGRGSYNEQFF	TGTGCCAGCAGTTACTCCGGAAGGGGCTCCTACAATGAGCAGTTCTTC
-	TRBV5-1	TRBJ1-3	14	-	CASSLAPGGNTIYF	TGCGCCAGCAGCCTAGCCCCGGGAGGAAACACCATATATTTT
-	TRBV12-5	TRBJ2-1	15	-	CASANRVGSHNEQFF	TGTGCTAGTGCTAACAGGGTTGGTAGCCACAATGAGCAGTTCTTC
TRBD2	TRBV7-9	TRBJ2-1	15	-	CASSRSGRQYNEQFF	TGTGCCAGCAGTCGTAGCGGGAGGCAATACAATGAGCAGTTCTTC
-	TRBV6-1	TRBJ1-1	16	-	CASSEEFWGLAGEAFF	TGTGCCAGCAGTGAAGAGTTCTGGGGCCTGGCAGGTGAAGCTTTCTTT
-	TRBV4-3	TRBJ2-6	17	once	CASSQDSVFSGANVLTF	TGCGCCAGCAGCCAAGATTCCGTCTTCTCTGGGGCCAACGTCCTGACTTTC
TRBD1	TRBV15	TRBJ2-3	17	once	CATSRGRRQGGADTQYF	TGTGCCACCAGCAGAGGAAGGAGACAGGGGGGGGCAGATACGCAGTATTTT
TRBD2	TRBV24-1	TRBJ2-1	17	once	CATSASYSGGLGDEQFF	TGTGCCACCAGTGCCTCTTACTCGGGGGGACTAGGGGATGAGCAGTTCTTC
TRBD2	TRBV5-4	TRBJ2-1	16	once	CASSTSGRGQYNEQFF	TGTGCCAGCAGCACGAGCGGGAGGGGACAGTACAATGAGCAGTTCTTC
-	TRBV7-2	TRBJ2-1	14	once	CASSLGTEHNEQFF	TGTGCCAGCAGCTTAGGGACAGAGCACAATGAGCAGTTCTTC
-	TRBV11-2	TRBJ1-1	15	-	CASSLDQSQRTEAFF	TGTGCCAGCAGCTTAGATCAGTCGCAGAGGACTGAAGCTTTCTTT
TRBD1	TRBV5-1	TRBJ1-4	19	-	CASSLGVTGQFATNEKLFF	TGCGCCAGCAGCTTGGGGGTGACAGGGCAGTTTGCAACTAATGAAAAACTGTTTTTT
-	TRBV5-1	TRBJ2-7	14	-	CASSLESGTYEQYF	TGCGCCAGCAGCTTGGAGTCCGGGACCTACGAGCAGTACTTC
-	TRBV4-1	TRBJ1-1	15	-	CASSQDGAGPTEAFF	TGCGCCAGCAGCCAAGACGGCGCAGGGCCCACTGAAGCTTTCTTT
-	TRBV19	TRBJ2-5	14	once	CASSRYQGQETQYF	TGTGCCAGTAGTAGATATCAGGGCCAGGAGACCCAGTACTTC
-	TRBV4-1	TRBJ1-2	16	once	CASSQGRAPTNYGYTF	TGCGCCAGCAGCCAAGGGCGGGCACCCACTAACTATGGCTACACCTTC
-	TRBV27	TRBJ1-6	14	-	CASRNDYYYSPLHF	TGTGCCAGCAGAAACGACTATTACTATTCACCCCTCCACTTT
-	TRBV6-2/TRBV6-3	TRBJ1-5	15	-	CASSLRGRNNQPQHF	TGTGCCAGCAGCCTCAGGGGACGGAACAATCAGCCCCAGCATTTT
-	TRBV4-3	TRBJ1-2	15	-	CASSQDWGGPYGYTF	TGCGCCAGCAGCCAAGATTGGGGGGGACCCTATGGCTACACCTTC
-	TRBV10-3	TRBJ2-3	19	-	CAITPGLATGGGSTDTQYF	TGTGCCATCACCCCAGGGCTAGCGACCGGAGGAGGGAGCACAGATACGCAGTATTTT
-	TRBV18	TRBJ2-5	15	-	CASSPNQEQAETQYF	TGTGCCAGCTCACCAAACCAGGAACAAGCTGAGACCCAGTACTTC
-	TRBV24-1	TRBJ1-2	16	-	CATSDSRTIEDYGYTF	TGTGCCACCAGTGATTCTCGGACAATTGAGGACTATGGCTACACCTTC
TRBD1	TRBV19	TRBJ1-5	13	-	CASSMTGEQPQHF	TGTGCCAGTAGTATGACAGGGGAACAGCCCCAGCATTTT
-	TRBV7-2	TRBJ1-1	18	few	CASSLARVSHSFGTEAFF	TGTGCCAGCAGCTTAGCGCGGGTCAGCCACTCCTTTGGCACTGAAGCTTTCTTT
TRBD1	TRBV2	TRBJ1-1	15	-	CASRTGPGVNTEAFF	TGTGCCAGCAGGACAGGGCCTGGGGTGAACACTGAAGCTTTCTTT
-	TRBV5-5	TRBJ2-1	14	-	CASSLGQLYNEQFF	TGTGCCAGCAGCCTCGGACAACTCTACAATGAGCAGTTCTTC
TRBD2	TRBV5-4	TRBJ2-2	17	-	CASSSGLAGGITGELFF	TGTGCCAGCAGCTCAGGACTAGCGGGAGGGATAACCGGGGAGCTGTTTTTT
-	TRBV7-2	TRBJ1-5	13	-	CASADGVYQPQHF	TGTGCCAGCGCGGACGGGGTTTATCAGCCCCAGCATTTT
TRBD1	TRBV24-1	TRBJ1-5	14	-	CATPTGARNQPQHF	TGTGCCACCCCTACAGGGGCCCGCAATCAGCCCCAGCATTTT
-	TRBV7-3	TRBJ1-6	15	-	CASSLSGTLNSPLHF	TGTGCCAGCAGCTTAAGTGGGACATTAAATTCACCCCTCCACTTT
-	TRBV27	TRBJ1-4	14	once	CASRYSGENEKLFF	TGTGCCAGCAGATACTCCGGGGAAAATGAAAAACTGTTTTTT
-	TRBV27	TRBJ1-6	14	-	CASSLLGGNSPLHF	TGTGCCAGCAGTTTACTGGGAGGCAATTCACCCCTCCACTTT
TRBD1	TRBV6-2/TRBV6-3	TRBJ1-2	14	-	CASSYSTGAGGYTF	TGTGCCAGCAGTTACTCTACAGGGGCCGGTGGCTACACCTTC
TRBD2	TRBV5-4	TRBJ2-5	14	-	CASSPGGGRETQYF	TGTGCCAGCAGCCCGGGGGGGGGAAGAGAGACCCAGTACTTC
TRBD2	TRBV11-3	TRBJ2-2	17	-	CASSSGGTSWDTGELFF	TGTGCCAGCAGCTCGGGGGGGACTAGCTGGGACACCGGGGAGCTGTTTTTT
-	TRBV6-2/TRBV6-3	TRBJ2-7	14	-	CASSSVPSTGEQYF	TGTGCCAGCAGCTCGGTCCCCTCAACAGGCGAGCAGTACTTC
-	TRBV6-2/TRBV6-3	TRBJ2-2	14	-	CASSYGRDTGELFF	TGTGCCAGCAGTTACGGTCGGGACACCGGGGAGCTGTTTTTT